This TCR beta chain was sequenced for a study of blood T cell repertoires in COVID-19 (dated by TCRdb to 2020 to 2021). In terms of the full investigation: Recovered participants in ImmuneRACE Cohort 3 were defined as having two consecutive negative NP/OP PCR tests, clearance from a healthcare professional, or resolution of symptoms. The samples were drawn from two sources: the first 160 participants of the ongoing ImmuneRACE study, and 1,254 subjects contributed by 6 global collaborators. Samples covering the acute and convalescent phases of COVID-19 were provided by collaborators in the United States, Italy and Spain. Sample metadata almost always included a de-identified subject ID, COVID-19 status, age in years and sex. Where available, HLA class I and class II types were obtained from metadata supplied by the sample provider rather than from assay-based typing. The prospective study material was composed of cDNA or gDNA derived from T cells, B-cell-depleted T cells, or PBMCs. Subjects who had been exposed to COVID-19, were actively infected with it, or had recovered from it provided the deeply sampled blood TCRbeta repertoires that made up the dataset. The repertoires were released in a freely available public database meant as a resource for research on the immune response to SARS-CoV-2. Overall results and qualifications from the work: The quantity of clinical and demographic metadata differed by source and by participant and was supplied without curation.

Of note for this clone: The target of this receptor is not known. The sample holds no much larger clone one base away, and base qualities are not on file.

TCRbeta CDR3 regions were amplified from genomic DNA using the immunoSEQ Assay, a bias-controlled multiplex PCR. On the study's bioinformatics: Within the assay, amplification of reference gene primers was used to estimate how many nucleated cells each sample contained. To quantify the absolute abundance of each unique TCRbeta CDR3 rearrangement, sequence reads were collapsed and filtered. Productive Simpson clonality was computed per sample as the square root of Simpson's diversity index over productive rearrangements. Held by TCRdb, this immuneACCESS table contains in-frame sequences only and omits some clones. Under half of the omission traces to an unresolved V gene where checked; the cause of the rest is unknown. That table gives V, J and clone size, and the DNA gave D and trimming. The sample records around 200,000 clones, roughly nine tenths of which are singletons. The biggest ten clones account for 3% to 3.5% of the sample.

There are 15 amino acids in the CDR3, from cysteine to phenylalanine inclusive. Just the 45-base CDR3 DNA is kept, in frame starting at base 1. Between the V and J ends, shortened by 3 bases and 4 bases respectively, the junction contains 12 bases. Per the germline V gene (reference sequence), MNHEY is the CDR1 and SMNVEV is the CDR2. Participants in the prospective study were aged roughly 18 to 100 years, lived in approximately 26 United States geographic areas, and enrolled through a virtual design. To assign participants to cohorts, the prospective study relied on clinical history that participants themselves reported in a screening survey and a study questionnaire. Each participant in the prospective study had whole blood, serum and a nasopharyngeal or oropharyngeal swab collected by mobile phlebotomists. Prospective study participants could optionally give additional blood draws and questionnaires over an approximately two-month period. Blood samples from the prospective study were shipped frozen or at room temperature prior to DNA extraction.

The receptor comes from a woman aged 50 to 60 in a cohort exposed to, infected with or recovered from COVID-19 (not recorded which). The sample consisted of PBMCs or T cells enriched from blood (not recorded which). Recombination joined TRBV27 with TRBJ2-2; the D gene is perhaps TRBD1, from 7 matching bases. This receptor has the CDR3 CASSFPQGGTGELFF. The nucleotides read TGTGCCAGCAGTTTCCCCCAGGGGGGCACCGGGGAGCTGTTTTTT.